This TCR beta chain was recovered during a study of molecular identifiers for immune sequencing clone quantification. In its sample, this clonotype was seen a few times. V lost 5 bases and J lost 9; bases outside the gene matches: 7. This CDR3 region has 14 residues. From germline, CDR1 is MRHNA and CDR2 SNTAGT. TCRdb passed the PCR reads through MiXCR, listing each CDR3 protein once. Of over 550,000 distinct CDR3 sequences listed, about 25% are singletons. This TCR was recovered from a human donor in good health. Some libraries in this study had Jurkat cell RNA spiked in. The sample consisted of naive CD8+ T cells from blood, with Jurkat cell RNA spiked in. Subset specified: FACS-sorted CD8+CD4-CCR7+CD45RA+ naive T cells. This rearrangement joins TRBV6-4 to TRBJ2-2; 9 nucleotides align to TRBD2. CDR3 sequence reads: CASSRTSADWELFF. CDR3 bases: TGTGCCAGCAGTCGGACTAGCGCGGACTGGGAGCTGTTTTTT.